A single sample is the source of the 8 T cell receptor beta chains below, sequenced in a study of metastatic and nonmetastatic thyroid tumors. All patients reached thyroid surgery having received no treatment beforehand. TCRdb re-called clones from the PCR reads using MiXCR. The profile shows 30,000 to 45,000 clones, approximately 26% of them singletons. Sample: blood. The receptor source for this set is a female donor with papillary thyroid cancer or a benign thyroid nodule (not recorded which). Some clones in this sample may be carry-over from other donors' samples.

As for this clone: An end of the junction differs from the germline gene, which may be a read error. This sequence joins TRBV19 and TRBJ1-2; possible D gene TRBD1, 6 bases. The length of the CDR3 is 14 residues. Germline V CDR1 and CDR2: LNHDA, SQIVND (reference sequence). In DNA form, the CDR3 reads TGTGCCAATAGTATTTGGGGGCCGGAGTATGGCTACACCTTC. It yields the protein CANSIWGPEYGYTF.

V is TRBV28 and J is TRBJ2-7; D is ambiguous. CDR3 length: 11 amino acids. V gave up 8 bases and J gave up 3 bases, with 8 bases separating them. The V gene's germline CDR1 is MDHEN and CDR2 SYDVKM. CDR3 in amino acids: CASLGNYEQYF. DNA for the CDR3: TGTGCCAGCCTGGGGAACTACGAGCAGTACTTC.

About this clone itself: One end of the junction varies from germline; a read error may be responsible. The chain couples TRBV5-1 to TRBJ2-3; possibly TRBD2 for D (6 bases). The CDR3 has 13 residues. The germline V gene has CDR1 SGHRS and CDR2 YFSETQ. The CDR3 loop is CASSQTSKDTQYF. The CDR3 bases are TGCGCCAGCAGCCAAACTAGCAAAGATACGCAGTATTTT. The full variable domain, rest sourced from reference TRBV5-1 and TRBJ2-3, is KAGVTQTPRYLIKTRGQQVTLSCSPISGHRSVSWYQQTPGQGLQFLFEYFSETQRNKGNFPGRFSGRQFSNSRSEMNVSTLELGDSALYLCASSQTSKDTQYFGPGTRLTVL.

In its sample, this clone was seen many times. The gene calls are TRBV15 and TRBJ1-3; 7 bases are a match to TRBD1. Germline values: CDR1 LNHNV, CDR2 YYDKDF (reference sequence). This CDR3 has 16 amino acids. The V and J ends lost 2 bases and 2 bases, in that order; junction bases with no gene match: 6. The CDR3 coding sequence is TGTGCCACCAGCAGACCCGGGACAGCTACTGGAAACACCATATATTTT. Protein product: CATSRPGTATGNTIYF.

This clone has a count of ten or more. Other nucleotide sequences from this sample produce the same CDR3. This rearrangement joins TRBV24-1 to TRBJ2-5; 10 bases match TRBD2. V was pared by 9 bases and J by 1 base, with 10 bases of the junction left unmatched. This CDR3 is built from 16 residues. CDR1 is KGHDR and CDR2 is SFDVKD in the germline V gene. This chain's CDR3 is CATQRGGLGPQETQYF. The DNA for the CDR3 is TGTGCCACCCAGCGGGGGGGCCTGGGCCCCCAAGAGACCCAGTACTTC.

The J gene is TRBJ2-1, the V gene TRBV28, with D possibly matching TRBD2 (6 bases). The V and J ends lost 5 bases and 13 bases respectively, with 21 bases between them. This CDR3 is 14 amino acids long. Germline V gene lookup returns CDR1 MDHEN and CDR2 SYDVKM. CDR3 protein: CASSPETRTKVQFF. CDR3 sequence (DNA): TGTGCCAGCAGTCCGGAGACTAGAACCAAGGTTCAGTTCTTC.

This chain uses TRBV27 with TRBJ2-7; TRBD2 is a possible D gene (5 bases). The CDR3 totals 15 residues. Germline V gene sequence: CDR1 MNHEY, CDR2 SMNVEV (reference sequence). V lost 2 bases to trimming and J lost 6 bases, with 17 bases between them. CDR3 DNA sequence: TGTGCCAGCAGTTTAACTAGATTTGGGCATGGCGAGCAGTACTTC. Protein product: CASSLTRFGHGEQYF.

The chain combines TRBV4-2 with TRBJ2-1; TRBD2 matches 7 bases. Germline V CDR1 and CDR2: LGHNA, YNFKEQ. V lost 3 bases and J lost 4; bases outside the gene matches: 9. The CDR3 length is 16 residues. The CDR3 region has the DNA TGTGCCAGCAGCCAGACCCGTAGCGGGTCATACAATGAGCAGTTCTTC. Its translation: CASSQTRSGSYNEQFF.